A single sample is the source of the 8 T cell receptor beta chains below, sequenced in a study of Tregs in tolerant kidney transplant recipients (dated by TCRdb to between 2017 and 2020). The library was prepared using the immunoSEQ multiplex PCR assay. The immuneACCESS repertoire file appears here via TCRdb, limited to in-frame rearrangements. These files lack a portion of the clones; in checked studies, under half of the deficit traces to unresolved V genes, and the cause of the others is not known. The sample has tens of thousands of clones on record, 75% to 95% of them singletons. More than 1.5% of the sample is in the top ten clones. Related donors were used in the transplants with nonmyeloablative bone marrow transplantation, and mixed chimerism was transient in the human trials. Sequencing used CD4+ T cells from blood (PBMCs), obtained 24 months after the transplant. The origin of the receptors is a human patient who received a combined kidney and bone marrow transplant. Where a transplant has occurred, the graft donor may have supplied some of the T cells.

The chain combines TRBV6-5 with TRBJ1-4; D not certain. From germline, CDR1 is MNHEY and CDR2 SVGAGI. There are 15 residues in the CDR3. V dropped 2 bases and J dropped 7 bases, with 14 bases sitting between them. The CDR3 sequence is CASSYGAGYSEKLFF. In DNA, the CDR3 is TGTGCCAGCAGTTACGGTGCAGGATATAGTGAAAAACTGTTTTTT.

The chain employs TRBV7-9 and TRBJ1-2, with D tentatively TRBD1 (5 bases). V lost 1 base, J lost 4 bases, and 10 bases lay in between. CDR3 length: 14 amino acids. Germline values: CDR1 SEHNR, CDR2 FQNEAQ (reference sequence). The CDR3 sequence is CASSLEGYSYGYTF. CDR3 sequence (DNA): TGTGCCAGCAGCTTAGAGGGGTACTCCTATGGCTACACCTTC.

The rearrangement joins TRBV6-6 to TRBJ2-7, with D possibly TRBD2 on 6 matching bases. The CDR3 has 15 amino acids. V was shortened by 4 bases and J by 6 bases, with 19 bases between the two germline ends. CDR1 and CDR2 (germline): MNHNY, SVGAGI (reference sequence). The CDR3 loop is CASSFPPAAGGEQYF. The CDR3, as DNA: TGTGCCAGCAGTTTCCCGCCGGCTGCCGGGGGCGAGCAGTACTTC.

The chain couples TRBV25-1 to TRBJ1-3; D unresolved. The CDR3 sequence is 14 residues long. V lost 0 bases to trimming and J lost 6 bases, with 9 bases between them. Per germline, CDR1 MGHDK and CDR2 SYGVNS. The CDR3 sequence is CASSEYGDPNTIYF. The CDR3 region has the DNA TGTGCCAGCAGTGAATACGGAGATCCAAACACCATATATTTT.

The chain joins TRBV23-1 to TRBJ2-2; D unresolved. TRBV23-1 is treated as an ORF (open reading frame) with a function not yet certain. CDR3 length: 16 amino acids. V lost 0 bases, J lost 2 bases, and 10 bases lay in between. The chain's CDR3 is CASSQSGRINTGELFF. The DNA of the CDR3 is TGCGCCAGCAGTCAATCAGGCAGGATTAACACCGGGGAGCTGTTTTTT.

The chain uses TRBV7-9 and TRBJ1-2; 9 bases line up with TRBD1. V was pared by 4 bases and J by 5 bases, with 8 bases of the junction left unmatched. Looked up from germline, CDR1 is SEHNR and CDR2 is FQNEAQ (reference sequence). The CDR3 loop spans 15 amino acids. The CDR3 DNA sequence: TGTGCCAGCAGCTCCTCGACAGGGGGTTTGTATGGCTACACCTTC. It translates to CASSSSTGGLYGYTF. Based on the CDR3 plus reference TRBV7-9 and TRBJ1-2, the full variable domain is DTGVSQNPRHKITKRGQNVTFRCDPISEHNRLYWYRQTLGQGPEFLTYFQNEAQLEKSRLLSDRFSAERPKGSFSTLEIQRTEQGDSAMYLCASSSSTGGLYGYTFGSGTRLTVV.

The genes are TRBV19 and TRBJ1-5, with TRBD1 as a possible D gene (6 bases). The V and J ends lost 4 bases and 0 bases respectively, with 16 bases between them. The germline V gene encodes CDR1 LNHDA and CDR2 SQIVND (reference sequence). The CDR3 sequence is 17 residues long. The chain's CDR3 is CASSKARTAYSNQPQHF. CDR3 in DNA: TGTGCCAGTAGTAAGGCCCGGACAGCCTATAGCAATCAGCCCCAGCATTTT.

This sequence joins TRBV7-3 and TRBJ1-1; 7 positions agree with TRBD1. After removal of 3 bases from V and 4 bases from J, the junction contained 5 bases not matched to a gene. Germline V CDR1 and CDR2: SGHTA, FQGTGA. The CDR3 extends over 14 amino acids. The CDR3 DNA reads TGTGCCAGCAGCTTCCGGGACAGTGTCACTGAAGCTTTCTTT. Amino acid sequence: CASSFRDSVTEAFF.